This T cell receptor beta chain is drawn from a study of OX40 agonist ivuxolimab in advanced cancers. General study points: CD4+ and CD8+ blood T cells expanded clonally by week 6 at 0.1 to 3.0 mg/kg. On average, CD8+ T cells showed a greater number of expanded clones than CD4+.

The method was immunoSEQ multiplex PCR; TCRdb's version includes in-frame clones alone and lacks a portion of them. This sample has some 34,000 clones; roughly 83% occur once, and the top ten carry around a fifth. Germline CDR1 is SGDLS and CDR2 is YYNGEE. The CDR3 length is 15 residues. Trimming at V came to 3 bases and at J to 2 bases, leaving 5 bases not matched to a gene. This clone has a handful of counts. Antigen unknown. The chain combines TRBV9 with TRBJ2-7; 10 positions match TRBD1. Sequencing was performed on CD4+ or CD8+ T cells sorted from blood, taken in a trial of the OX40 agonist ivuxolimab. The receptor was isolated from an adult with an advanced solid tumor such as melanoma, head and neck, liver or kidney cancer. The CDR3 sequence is CASSASGTGAYEQYF. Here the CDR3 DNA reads TGTGCCAGCAGCGCGTCCGGGACAGGGGCCTACGAGCAGTACTTC.